This T cell receptor (beta chain) was captured in a study of blood T cell repertoires in COVID-19. Libraries were prepared by immunoSEQ multiplex PCR; TCRdb keeps only in-frame clonotypes and omits some of them. The data show roughly 57,000 clones, about three quarters seen once. This receptor was identified in a man aged 65-85 years with active or convalescent COVID-19. Sequencing was performed on peripheral blood.

CDR3 DNA: TGTGCCAGCAGTTACCTTACGGACAGTAATTCACCCCTCCACTTT. It specifies CASSYLTDSNSPLHF. The J gene is TRBJ1-6, the V gene TRBV6-5; D perhaps matches TRBD1 (6 bases). The CDR3 is 15 residues long. Looked up from germline, CDR1 is MNHEY and CDR2 is SVGAGI. V lost 2 bases and J 6 bases, leaving 11 bases between the germline ends.